These 2 T cell receptor beta chains share one sample of origin, sequenced in a study of blood T cell repertoires in COVID-19. Produced via immunoSEQ multiplex PCR; TCRdb's table is partial and in-frame only. Of 70,000 or so clones listed, roughly 88% were seen once; the top ten hold approximately 2.4%. Material: peripheral blood. The receptors stem from an older man with active or convalescent COVID-19.

The chain joins TRBV6-5 to TRBJ2-3, with a tentative D call TRBD1 (7 bases). Germline assignment: CDR1 MNHEY and CDR2 SVGAGI. The CDR3 runs 14 residues. V was pared by 4 bases and J by 6 bases, with 14 bases between. Written as DNA, the CDR3 is TGTGCCAGCAGTTCCCGGGACAGCGGGGATACGCAGTATTTT. It is translated as CASSSRDSGDTQYF.

This clone was observed once. The chain combines TRBV30 with TRBJ2-2; perhaps TRBD2 as D (5 bases). The CDR3 covers 16 residues. CDR1 and CDR2 from the germline V gene are GTSNPN and SVGIG (reference sequence). Trimming took off 0 bases at V and 5 bases at J, with 16 bases between the two ends. This chain's CDR3 is CAWSVRGAGFTGELFF. DNA for the CDR3: TGTGCCTGGAGTGTACGGGGTGCGGGTTTTACCGGGGAGCTGTTTTTT. Supplemented by reference TRBV30 and TRBJ2-2, the full variable domain reads SQTIHQWPATLVQPVGSPLSLECTVEGTSNPNLYWYRQAAGRGLQLLFYSVGIGQISSEVPQNLSASRPQDRQFILSSKKLLLSDSGFYLCAWSVRGAGFTGELFFGEGSRLTVL.